This TCR beta chain was recorded in a study of beta chain features in type 1 diabetes (dated by TCRdb to 2017 to 2018). A note on the overall study: Mean age, gender distribution, total cell number and subset yield were not different between patients and healthy donors. A total of around 100 million sorted cells were examined across all samples, and RNA yield correlated strongly with the number of cells per subset. Whereas all 30 or so donors provided naive and central memory subsets, regulatory and stem cell-like memory subsets were isolated from just 8 patients and about eight healthy donors. The study compared TCRB repertoires of sorted circulating CD4+ T cell subsets between recently diagnosed type 1 diabetes patients and matched healthy donors. Paper-wide results and their limitations: Naive, central memory and regulatory TCRB repertoires appeared to be more alike among patients than among healthy donors. Type 1 diabetes patients showed a moderate but significant shortening of TCRB CDR3 length in all four CD4+ subsets. At VDJ recombination sites, patients with type 1 diabetes made fewer insertions and deleted more nucleotides, a pattern implying thymic rearrangement abnormalities. Because cDNA was sequenced instead of genomic DNA, highly expressing activated cells could be over-represented, though the groups showed no difference in activation or CD3 levels. Because the HLA sub-analyses included only small numbers of individuals, any influence of HLA type on TCRB rearrangement was left unresolved. PCR might favor shorter templates, but patient and control samples were amplified and corrected together, so any skew would affect both groups equally.

Based on the germline V gene, the CDR1 and CDR2 sequences are MNHEY and SVGAGI. CDR3 length: 14 amino acids, cysteine to phenylalanine. Just the 42-base CDR3 DNA is kept, in frame starting at base 1. The V and J ends are trimmed by 0 bases and 4 bases, leaving 8 bases between them. Comments on this clone: Its recognized antigen is unknown. No much larger clone is present one base from it, and per-base qualities are unavailable.

A single peripheral blood draw of around 0.11 L on average was collected from each donor into heparinised tubes. Naive, central memory, regulatory and stem cell-like memory CD4+ T cells were sorted on a BD FACSAria II using a panel including CD45RO, CCR7, CD25, CD127, CD95 and CD27. All sorted populations exceeded 95% purity. PBMCs were isolated right away by Lymphoprep density gradient centrifugation and were stained directly, without culture. Samples were stained and sorted in pairs, with one healthy donor and one patient per experiment, so that batch effects were minimized. The High Capacity cDNA Reverse Transcription Kit was used to reverse transcribe all of the isolated RNA, meaning that expressed TCRB transcripts were what got sequenced. Deep immunoSEQ sequencing was applied to naive, central memory and regulatory T cell samples, giving an average of about 3.57 million total reads per sample. Sorted cells were lysed in RLT buffer and RNA was extracted with DNase-treated RNeasy Micro or Mini kits, depending on cell number. Each cell subset was processed on its own to prevent cross-contamination, while patient and healthy donor samples were processed together. The immunoSEQ multiplex PCR was used to amplify TCRB sequences from cDNA, generating 87-bp fragments that spanned the CDR3 region. Sequencing of the amplicons was done on the Illumina HiSeq platform. In the source study's methods: Synthetic template baselines were used to correct PCR bias computationally, reads within Hamming distance 2 were collapsed, and singletons that could not be merged were discarded. By aligning reads against IMGT, V, D and J genes, CDR3 length, and insertions or deletions at six rearrangement sites were assigned. Within each subset, clonotype counts were normalized to sorted cell number, and only after that were true diversity and Gini coefficients computed with the tcR R package. The overlap coefficient, calculated on TCRB nucleotide sequences, was used to quantify repertoire sharing. In its TCRdb copy, this immuneACCESS table keeps in-frame sequences only and misses some clones. Where compared with another copy, unresolved V genes explain less than half of these, and the others have no known cause. That table gives V, J and clone size, and the DNA gave D and trimming. The table for this sample lists roughly 150,000 clones; 11% of them were counted only once. Approximately 2% of the sample lies in the top ten.

The sequence derives from a man in his late teens or twenties in good health. The chain uses TRBV6-5 and TRBJ2-3; D gene: possibly TRBD2, on 5 matching bases. Material for sequencing was central memory CD4+ T cells from blood. The CDR3 protein: CASSYSASSDTQYF. The nucleotide sequence reads as follows: TGTGCCAGCAGTTACTCTGCTAGCTCAGATACGCAGTATTTT.